This record concerns one T cell receptor (beta chain) sequence. The source of the sample is a study of blood T cell repertoires in COVID-19. Study-level information: Collection of acute and convalescent COVID-19 samples took place in the United States, Italy and Spain. From T cells, B-cell-depleted T cells, or PBMCs came the material, which was cDNA or gDNA.

Trimming took 5 bases from V and 6 from J; bases not matched to a gene: 5. This CDR3 is built from 16 residues. Germline V gives CDR1 LGHNA, CDR2 YSLEER. The assay was immunoSEQ multiplex PCR, and TCRdb's table has in-frame clones only and misses some. Among approximately 240,000 clones, 75% to 90% were seen once, and the ten largest hold more than 5%. Ages ranged from about 18 to 89 years, with residence in fewer than 25 US areas. Cohort placement rested on clinical history that participants reported themselves. Sequenced input: PBMCs or T cells enriched from blood (not recorded which). V and J are TRBV4-3 and TRBJ2-1, with 15 bases fitting TRBD2. This clonotype originated in a woman aged 25 to 39 with acute COVID-19. CDR3 in amino acids: CASSFGLAGGANEQFF. As DNA, the CDR3 is TGCGCCAGCAGCTTCGGACTAGCGGGAGGGGCCAATGAGCAGTTCTTC.